These 27 T cell receptor beta chains originate from one sample sequenced in a study of cytomegalovirus exposure and HLA in healthy donors. PCR was performed using 60 Vbeta and 13 Jbeta primers. Sequencing was performed with immunoSEQ multiplex PCR; in TCRdb, only in-frame clones are kept and a portion is missing. The sample holds about 150,000 clones; more than 65% are singletons and the top ten take about 5.2%. What was sequenced was PBMCs. The origin of the receptors is a young man in good health and CMV-seropositive.

The chain is built from TRBV7-8 and TRBJ2-1; 10 bases align to TRBD2. The CDR3 length is 15 residues. With 3 bases clipped from V and 8 bases from J, the junction kept 7 bases outside the gene matches. Germline CDR1 and CDR2: SGHVS and FQNEAQ. CDR3 DNA: TGTGCCAGCAGCTTCTCAGCTAGCGGGAGTTATGAGCAGTTCTTC. Translating it yields CASSFSASGSYEQFF.

This clone showed up just a few times. The gene calls are TRBV25-1 and TRBJ2-2; unclear D gene. Trimming left V 4 bases short and J 11 bases short, with 11 bases between. Germline-derived CDR1 and CDR2 are MGHDK and SYGVNS. The CDR3 has 12 amino acids. The CDR3 DNA is TGTGCCAGCAGTGTTATAGAGCCAGAGCTGTTTTTT. Protein: CASSVIEPELFF. Looking up the rest from reference TRBV25-1 and TRBJ2-2 gives the full variable domain: EADIYQTPRYLVIGTGKKITLECSQTMGHDKMYWYQQDPGMELHLIHYSYGVNSTEKGDLSSESTVSRIRTEHFPLTLESARPSHTSQYLCASSVIEPELFFGEGSRLTVL.

This clone was counted once. The chain recombines TRBV19 with TRBJ1-2; 7 positions agree with TRBD1. CDR1 and CDR2 (germline): LNHDA, SQIVND (reference sequence). The junction had 13 bases not matched to a gene; V was cut back by 4 bases and J by 8 bases. This CDR3 contains 15 residues. The CDR3 spells CASSTTDRAISGYTF. The CDR3 region has the DNA TGTGCCAGTAGTACCACAGACAGGGCCATAAGCGGCTACACCTTC.

J is TRBJ1-1 and V is TRBV6-5; TRBD1 agrees at 9 bases. V lost 6 bases to trimming and J lost 6 bases; unmatched junction nucleotides: 5. This CDR3 region has 13 residues. Germline assignment: CDR1 MNHEY and CDR2 SVGAGI. CDR3 sequence reads: CASRLGQGSEAFF. CDR3 in DNA: TGTGCCAGCAGACTTGGACAGGGGTCTGAAGCTTTCTTT.

This chain uses TRBV29-1 with TRBJ1-3; 7 bases are shared with TRBD1. The CDR3 has 13 residues. Trimming at V came to 7 bases and at J to 2 bases, leaving 5 bases not matched to a gene. Germline values: CDR1 SQVTM, CDR2 ANQGSEA. The CDR3 loop is CSAVDRAGNTIYF. The CDR3 region has the DNA TGCAGCGCAGTTGACAGGGCTGGAAACACCATATATTTT. Full variable domain (missing parts from reference TRBV29-1 and TRBJ1-3): SAVISQKPSRDICQRGTSLTIQCQVDSQVTMMFWYRQQPGQSLTLIATANQGSEATYESGFVIDKFPISRPNLTFSTLTVSNMSPEDSSIYLCSAVDRAGNTIYFGEGSWLTVV.

This chain connects TRBV28 to TRBJ2-1; 10 nucleotides agree with TRBD2. There are 14 residues in the CDR3. J gave up 5 bases and V 6 bases, and 4 bases lay outside the gene matches. Germline CDR1 MDHEN, CDR2 SYDVKM. The CDR3 loop is CASRNSGRNNEQFF. The DNA of the CDR3 is TGTGCCAGCAGAAATAGCGGGAGGAACAATGAGCAGTTCTTC.

The CDR3 DNA reads as TGTGCCAGCAGGGGACGGGACTCTACCTACGAGCAGTACTTC. This translates into CASRGRDSTYEQYF. The chain joins TRBV7-2 to TRBJ2-7; D possibly corresponds to TRBD2 (6 bases). This CDR3 has 14 amino acids. Trimming shortened V by 6 bases and J by 2 bases, and 14 bases separated the two germline ends. CDR1 and CDR2 (germline): SGHTA, FQGNSA.

The rearrangement uses TRBV4-3 and TRBJ1-6; D remains unclear. V was shortened by 0 bases and J by 9 bases, with 9 bases between the two germline ends. In germline, CDR1 is LGHNA, CDR2 YSLEER. CDR3 size: 14 residues. The CDR3 nucleotides read TGCGCCAGCAGCCAAGAAGGAGAGGGTTCACCCCTCCACTTT. Translation: CASSQEGEGSPLHF.

This clone was seen a few times. V usage is TRBV21-1 and J usage is TRBJ2-1; the D call in the table, TRBD2, was not verified against the DNA. TRBV21-1 is classified as a pseudogene. The CDR3 is 14 amino acids. The CDR3 loop reads CASSKVRLAGEQFF. CDR3 nucleotides: TGTGCCAGCAGCAAAGTAAGGCTAGCGGGGGAGCAGTTCTTC.

The rearrangement uses TRBV29-1 and TRBJ1-2, with TRBD1 as a possible D gene (6 bases). Trimming cost V 5 bases and J 4 bases, with 23 bases left between them. The CDR3 spans 16 residues. The germline V gene encodes CDR1 SQVTM and CDR2 ANQGSEA. This chain's CDR3 is CSVLFADSRLIYGYTF. The CDR3 nucleotides are TGCAGCGTTCTCTTCGCGGACAGCCGTTTGATCTATGGCTACACCTTC.

J is TRBJ2-5 and V is TRBV7-9; 12 nucleotides agree with TRBD1. CDR3 length: 17 amino acids. Germline lookup yields CDR1 SEHNR and CDR2 FQNEAQ (reference sequence). V dropped 5 bases and J dropped 5; count of bases not matched to a gene: 12. CDR3 amino acids: CASSPPPGQGAVETQYF. The CDR3 bases are TGTGCCAGCAGCCCCCCCCCGGGACAGGGGGCAGTGGAGACCCAGTACTTC.

This clone was seen just once. J is TRBJ2-1 and V is TRBV18, with 14 bases fitting TRBD2. The germline V gene encodes CDR1 KGHSH and CDR2 LQKENI. There are 18 residues in the CDR3. The V segment lost 0 bases and the J segment 5 bases; nucleotides outside the gene matches: 6. The CDR3: CASSPPGLAGGTHNEQFF. Written as DNA, the CDR3 is TGTGCCAGCTCACCACCCGGACTAGCGGGAGGCACCCACAATGAGCAGTTCTTC. Looking up the rest from reference TRBV18 and TRBJ2-1 gives the full variable domain: NAGVMQNPRHLVRRRGQEARLRCSPMKGHSHVYWYRQLPEEGLKFMVYLQKENIIDESGMPKERFSAEFPKEGPSILRIQQVVRGDSAAYFCASSPPGLAGGTHNEQFFGPGTRLTVL.

V usage is TRBV18 and J usage is TRBJ2-1; TRBD2 aligns across 7 bases. The CDR3 is 14 residues long. Losses at the gene ends were 3 bases for V and 5 bases for J; bases not matched to a gene: 4. Germline CDR1 and CDR2: KGHSH and LQKENI. This CDR3 reads CASSPLAGDNEQFF. The CDR3 DNA reads as TGTGCCAGCTCACCCTTGGCGGGGGACAATGAGCAGTTCTTC.

To note about this clone: The junction differs from germline at one of its ends, possibly a read error. The genes are TRBV28 and TRBJ1-2, with no clear D. From germline, CDR1 is MDHEN and CDR2 SYDVKM. The CDR3 is 13 amino acids. The chain's CDR3 is CASRRLNRYGYTF. The DNA of the CDR3 is TGTGCTAGCAGACGACTGAACCGCTATGGCTACACCTTC.

The gene calls are TRBV7-9 and TRBJ1-4; D gene ambiguous. Germline-derived CDR1 and CDR2 are SEHNR and FQNEAQ (reference sequence). Trimming pared 1 base from V and 8 bases from J, leaving 14 bases between. CDR3 length equals 15 residues. The CDR3, as DNA: TGTGCCAGCAGCTTAGGATCCACAGCCTTAGAAAAACTGTTTTTT. This translates into CASSLGSTALEKLFF.

The CDR3 nucleotides are TGTGCCAGCAGTACCCGGACTAGCGGAAGTACAGATACGCAGTATTTT. This sequence encodes CASSTRTSGSTDTQYF. J is TRBJ2-3 and V is TRBV6-6; 10 nucleotides match TRBD2. V shed 5 bases and J 3 bases; nucleotides not matched to a gene: 8. The CDR3 contains 16 residues. CDR1 is MNHNY, CDR2 SVGAGI, per germline (reference sequence).

This clone was counted between two and nine times. The chain is built from TRBV15 and TRBJ2-3; 8 bases match TRBD2. J lost 1 base, V lost 1 base, and 4 bases had no gene match. The CDR3 consists of 16 residues. In germline, CDR1 is LNHNV, CDR2 YYDKDF (reference sequence). The CDR3 DNA is TGTGCCACCAGCAGAGCCGGGCGGGGGGGCACAGATACGCAGTATTTT. Translation: CATSRAGRGGTDTQYF. The complete variable domain, with remaining parts taken from reference TRBV15 and TRBJ2-3, reads DAMVIQNPRYQVTQFGKPVTLSCSQTLNHNVMYWYQQKSSQAPKLLFHYYDKDFNNEADTPDNFQSRRPNTSFCFLDIRSPGLGDTAMYLCATSRAGRGGTDTQYFGPGTRLTVL.

The rearrangement uses TRBV19 and TRBJ2-7; 13 nucleotides align to TRBD2. This CDR3 spans 16 amino acids. Unmatched junction bases numbered 4, after V lost 2 bases and J lost 3 bases. Germline assignment: CDR1 LNHDA and CDR2 SQIVND (reference sequence). The CDR3 sequence: CASSIRLAGGLYEQYF. The CDR3 nucleotides are TGTGCCAGTAGTATACGACTAGCGGGGGGACTCTACGAGCAGTACTTC. Filled out from reference TRBV19 and TRBJ2-7, the complete variable domain reads DGGITQSPKYLFRKEGQNVTLSCEQNLNHDAMYWYRQDPGQGLRLIYYSQIVNDFQKGDIAEGYSVSREKKESFPLTVTSAQKNPTAFYLCASSIRLAGGLYEQYFGPGTRLTVT.

V and J are TRBV7-2 and TRBJ1-5, with unresolved D. Per the germline V gene, CDR1 is SGHTA and CDR2 is FQGNSA. V was shortened by 1 base and J by 7 bases, with 14 bases between the two germline ends. The length of the CDR3 is 15 residues. The CDR3: CASSLVRGEWQPQHF. The CDR3 coding sequence is TGTGCCAGCAGCTTAGTTCGGGGAGAATGGCAGCCCCAGCATTTT.

The V gene is TRBV11-2, the J gene TRBJ2-5, with 11 bases aligning to TRBD2. The closer fit of TRBJ2-7 to the DNA end suggests the J call may be wrong. Per the germline V gene, CDR1 is SGHAT and CDR2 is FQNNGV. The CDR3 has 14 residues. CDR3 bases: TGTGCCAGCAGCGCTAGCGGGAGGCCCTACGAGCAGTACTTC. It encodes CASSASGRPYEQYF.

The CDR3 DNA reads TGTGCCAGCAGTGAATTCGAGGGTCAGCCCCAGCATTTT. It encodes CASSEFEGQPQHF. The chain combines TRBV6-4 with TRBJ1-5; D ambiguous. This CDR3 spans 13 amino acids. Trimming took off 3 bases at V and 6 bases at J, with 9 bases between the two ends. Germline lookup yields CDR1 MRHNA and CDR2 SNTAGT.

The chain recombines TRBV6-4 with TRBJ2-1; 12 positions match TRBD2. Per germline, CDR1 MRHNA and CDR2 SNTAGT. V lost 5 bases to trimming and J lost 9 bases; unmatched junction nucleotides: 5. The CDR3 contains 14 residues. CDR3 loop: CASSLAGGEGEQFF. The CDR3 DNA is TGTGCCAGCAGTCTAGCGGGAGGGGAGGGTGAGCAGTTCTTC.

The chain links TRBV6-1 to TRBJ1-2; D call uncertain. This CDR3 region has 14 residues. The germline CDR1 and CDR2 sequences are MNHNS and SASEGT. The V end lost 7 bases, the J end lost 5 bases, and 17 bases lay between the germline ends. CDR3 residues: CASTSVTVSYGYTF. For the CDR3, the DNA is TGTGCCAGCACCAGCGTGACGGTGTCATATGGCTACACCTTC.

The chain has TRBV5-4 and TRBJ2-5, with 8 bases matching TRBD2. CDR3 length: 16 amino acids. Germline values: CDR1 SGHNT, CDR2 YYREEE (reference sequence). With 4 bases clipped from V and 1 base from J, the junction kept 9 bases outside the gene matches. CDR3 bases: TGTGCCAGCAGCAGGAAGGTAGCGGGATCCCAAGAGACCCAGTACTTC. It yields the protein CASSRKVAGSQETQYF.

V and J are TRBV7-9 and TRBJ2-1, with 9 bases lining up with TRBD2. Trimming removed 3 bases from V and 3 bases from J; junction bases left unmatched: 6. Germline CDR1 SEHNR, CDR2 FQNEAQ (reference sequence). The CDR3 totals 16 residues. CDR3 nucleotide sequence: TGTGCCAGCAGCTTTCGCGGGGGGGCCTTCTACAATGAGCAGTTCTTC. This translates into CASSFRGGAFYNEQFF.

The chain has TRBV5-6 and TRBJ2-2; D is perhaps TRBD2 (5 bases). CDR1 and CDR2 from the germline V gene are SGHDT and YYEEEE. This CDR3 has 15 amino acids. V shed 4 bases and J shed 2 bases, with 12 bases lying between them. As DNA, the CDR3 is TGTGCCAGCAGCCGGAGGTCGCGAAACACCGGGGAGCTGTTTTTT. It is translated as CASSRRSRNTGELFF.

The gene calls are TRBV6-6 and TRBJ1-2; D is ambiguous. Germline CDR1 reads MNHNY; CDR2 reads SVGAGI (reference sequence). V was clipped by 7 bases and J by 0 bases, with 9 bases between them. The CDR3 contains 13 residues. CDR3 amino acids: CASISQSNYGYTF. The CDR3 DNA reads as TGTGCCAGCATTTCCCAATCTAACTATGGCTACACCTTC.